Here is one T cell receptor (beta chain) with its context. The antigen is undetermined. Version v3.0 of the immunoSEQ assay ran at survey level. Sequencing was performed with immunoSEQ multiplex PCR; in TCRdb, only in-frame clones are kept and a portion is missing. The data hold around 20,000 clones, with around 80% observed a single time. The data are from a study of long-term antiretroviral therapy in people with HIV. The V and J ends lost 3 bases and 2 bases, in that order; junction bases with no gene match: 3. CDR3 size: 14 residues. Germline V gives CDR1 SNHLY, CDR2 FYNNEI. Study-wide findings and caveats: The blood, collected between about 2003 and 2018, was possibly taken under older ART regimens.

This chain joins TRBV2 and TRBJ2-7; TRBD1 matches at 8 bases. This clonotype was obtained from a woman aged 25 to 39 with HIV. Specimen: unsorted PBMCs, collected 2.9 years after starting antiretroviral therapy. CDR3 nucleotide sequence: TGTGCCAGCAGTGAGGGGACAGGCCCCTACGAGCAGTACTTC. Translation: CASSEGTGPYEQYF.